This record covers a single TCR beta chain. These data come from a study of technical replicates of blood from several donors. TCRdb's table, derived via immunoSEQ multiplex PCR, lists solely in-frame clones and lacks some. The table lists around 17,000 clones, around 90% of them singletons. Germline loops: CDR1 SNHLY, CDR2 FYNNEI. With 2 bases clipped from V and 3 bases from J, the junction kept 7 bases outside the gene matches. This CDR3 region has 17 residues. Sequenced material: PBMCs. The receptor comes from a human donor in good health. J is TRBJ1-1 and V is TRBV2; 12 bases are shared with TRBD1. CDR3 in amino acids: CASSEWGTGGGYTEAFF. DNA of the CDR3: TGTGCCAGCAGTGAATGGGGGACAGGGGGCGGTTACACTGAAGCTTTCTTT.